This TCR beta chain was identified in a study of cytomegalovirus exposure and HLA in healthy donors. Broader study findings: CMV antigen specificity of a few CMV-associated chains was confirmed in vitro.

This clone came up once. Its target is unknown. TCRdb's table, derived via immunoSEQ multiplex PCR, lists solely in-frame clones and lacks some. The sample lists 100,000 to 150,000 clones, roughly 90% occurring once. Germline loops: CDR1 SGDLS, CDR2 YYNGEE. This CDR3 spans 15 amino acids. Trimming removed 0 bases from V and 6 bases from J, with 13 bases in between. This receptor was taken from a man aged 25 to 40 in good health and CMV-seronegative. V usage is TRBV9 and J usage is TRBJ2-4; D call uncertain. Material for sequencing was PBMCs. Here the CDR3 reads CASSVGNSQINIQYF. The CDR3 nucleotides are TGTGCCAGCAGCGTAGGTAACAGCCAGATAAACATTCAGTACTTC.